One sample yielded the 26 T cell receptor beta chains listed below, sequenced in a study of regulatory T cells in long-lasting Graves disease. Sample time point: newly diagnosed GD, antithyroid drugs for less than 3 months. Researchers made the TCR library from RNA that was extracted from PBMCs. In building TCR beta libraries, iRepertoire HTBI primers were used together with Arm-PCR of CDR3 regions. TCRdb re-analysed the multiplex PCR reads in MiXCR, keeping a single row per CDR3 protein. The table has approximately 310,000 distinct CDR3 sequences, over 15% seen once. Here the sequenced sample was peripheral blood mononuclear cells (PBMCs), taken at new diagnosis, from a patient treated with antithyroid drugs. The origin of the receptors is a female donor with Graves disease.

This clonotype was found many times. This chain connects TRBV11-2 to TRBJ2-5, with 7 bases matching TRBD2. J lost 5 bases, V lost 4 bases, and 10 bases had no gene match. The CDR3 has 15 amino acids. Germline values: CDR1 SGHAT, CDR2 FQNNGV. CDR3 protein: CASSSGLGMGETQYF. The DNA for the CDR3 is TGTGCCAGCAGCTCCGGACTAGGAATGGGTGAGACCCAGTACTTC.

This clonotype came up many times. The chain combines TRBV13 with TRBJ2-7; 7 bases map to TRBD1. The CDR3 is 16 amino acids. With 4 bases clipped from V and 0 bases from J, the junction kept 9 bases outside the gene matches. Germline-derived CDR1 and CDR2 are PRHDT and FYEKMQ (reference sequence). The DNA of the CDR3 is TGTGCCAGCAGCTCTTGGGACAGCCCAAGCTCCTACGAGCAGTACTTC. Translation: CASSSWDSPSSYEQYF.

The V gene is TRBV6-2 or TRBV6-3, the J gene TRBJ2-3; D is unclear. Trimming removed 11 bases from V and 1 base from J, with 10 bases in between. CDR3 length: 12 residues. The germline V gene encodes CDR1 MNHEY and CDR2 SVGEGT. CDR3 in amino acids: CAGSRGTDTQYF. CDR3 bases: TGTGCCGGGTCGAGAGGCACAGATACGCAGTATTTT.

This clonotype has at least ten counts. The chain employs TRBV28 and TRBJ2-1; D gene ambiguous. The CDR3 sequence is 15 residues long. The germline V gene has CDR1 MDHEN and CDR2 SYDVKM. V was cut by 3 bases and J by 4 bases, with 13 bases left in between. The DNA for the CDR3 is TGTGCCAGCAGTTTCGCACTCCGCCTATACAATGAGCAGTTCTTC. The encoded protein is CASSFALRLYNEQFF.

This clonotype was seen at least ten times. The rearrangement uses TRBV28 and TRBJ1-2; D is perhaps TRBD1 (6 bases). Trimming took off 6 bases at V and 0 bases at J, with 17 bases between the two ends. There are 16 residues in the CDR3. In germline, CDR1 is MDHEN, CDR2 SYDVKM. The CDR3 spells CASRVGAPIANYGYTF. The CDR3 region has the DNA TGTGCCAGCAGAGTGGGGGCTCCGATAGCTAACTATGGCTACACCTTC.

V gene TRBV20-1 combines with J gene TRBJ1-2, with TRBD1 matching over 8 bases. CDR1 is DFQATT and CDR2 is SNEGSKA in the germline V gene (reference sequence). V lost 0 bases, J lost 4 bases, and 7 bases stayed unmatched. CDR3 length: 15 residues. CDR3 bases: TGCAGTGCTAGAGATTCTCGACAGGGGACCTATGGCTACACCTTC. Its translation: CSARDSRQGTYGYTF.

Only a few counts were recorded for this clonotype. The V gene is TRBV2, the J gene TRBJ2-7; perhaps TRBD2 as D (7 bases). This CDR3 is 12 amino acids long. Germline V CDR1 and CDR2: SNHLY, FYNNEI. Trimming removed 8 bases at V and 6 bases at J, with 14 bases between. CDR3 DNA sequence: TGTGCCAGCGGGGGGGCAGCTGGCGAGCAGTACTTC. Its translation: CASGGAAGEQYF. Full variable domain (remainder filled in from reference TRBV2 and TRBJ2-7): EPEVTQTPSHQVTQMGQEVILRCVPISNHLYFYWYRQILGQKVEFLVSFYNNEISEKSEIFDDQFSVERPDGSNFTLKIRSTKLEDSAMYFCASGGAAGEQYFGPGTRLTVT.

This clonotype was counted ten times or more. The chain has TRBV15 and TRBJ2-5; 9 positions agree with TRBD1. V shed 5 bases, J shed 3 bases, and the junction held 7 bases outside the gene matches. This CDR3 region has 15 residues. Germline CDR1 is LNHNV and CDR2 is YYDKDF (reference sequence). CDR3 bases: TGTGCCACCAGCGTCGGGACAGGGAGGGAAGAGACCCAGTACTTC. Encoded protein: CATSVGTGREETQYF.

In regard to this clonotype: This likely came from a read error, as a far larger clone is one base away. The V call is TRBV11-2, the J call TRBJ2-4; D is unresolved. With the DNA end fitting TRBJ2-1 better, the J assignment may be wrong. This CDR3 has 13 amino acids. Germline loops: CDR1 SGHAT, CDR2 FQNNGV. The CDR3 protein is CASSLAGGNGQFF. Written as DNA, the CDR3 is TGTGCCAGCAGCTTAGCTGGCGGCAATGGGCAGTTCTTC.

In its sample, this clonotype was seen many times. The chain uses TRBV12-5 and TRBJ2-2; D gene ambiguous. CDR1 is LGHNT and CDR2 is FRNRAP in the germline V gene. The CDR3 sequence is 14 residues long. V dropped 7 bases and J dropped 1 base, with 10 bases sitting between them. The CDR3 is CASELHKNTGELFF. DNA for the CDR3: TGTGCTAGTGAACTACACAAGAACACCGGGGAGCTGTTTTTT.

This clonotype was picked up a small number of times. The chain employs TRBV20-1 and TRBJ1-2, with D possibly matching TRBD1 (5 bases). Trimming shortened V by 0 bases and J by 4 bases, and 21 bases separated the two germline ends. The CDR3 is made up of 17 amino acids. Germline V CDR1 and CDR2: DFQATT, SNEGSKA (reference sequence). The CDR3 DNA sequence: TGCAGTGCTAGAGATTGGGACCGGGACCCCGGGACCTATGGCTACACCTTC. Residues: CSARDWDRDPGTYGYTF.

This clonotype was recorded at least ten times. J is TRBJ1-1 and V is TRBV11-1, with TRBD1 as a possible D gene (6 bases). The germline CDR1 and CDR2 sequences are SGHAT and FQDESV (reference sequence). The ends were cut back, 3 bases at V and 4 bases at J, with 12 bases in the middle. The CDR3 is made up of 14 amino acids. The CDR3 loop reads CASSFSGAGTEAFF. The CDR3 DNA reads TGTGCCAGCAGCTTTTCAGGGGCGGGCACTGAAGCTTTCTTT.

A note on this clonotype: The junction shows a germline mismatch at one end, possibly a read error. The genes are TRBV28 and TRBJ2-7, with D possibly TRBD1 on 6 matching bases. The V gene's germline CDR1 is MDHEN and CDR2 SYDVKM. This CDR3 region has 14 residues. The CDR3 here is CASSSPDRSYERYF. As DNA, the CDR3 is TGTGCTAGCAGTTCCCCCGACAGGAGCTACGAGCGGTACTTC.

This clonotype occurred many times. The V call is TRBV7-2, the J call TRBJ2-2; D is uncertain. Germline CDR1 reads SGHTA; CDR2 reads FQGNSA. CDR3 length: 13 amino acids. V was clipped by 2 bases and J by 7 bases, with 8 bases between them. The DNA for the CDR3 is TGTGCCAGCAGCTTAATCACCGGCGGGGAGCTGTTTTTT. It codes for CASSLITGGELFF.

The rearrangement joins TRBV7-2 to TRBJ1-5; D not certain. The germline V gene encodes CDR1 SGHTA and CDR2 FQGNSA. The CDR3 runs to 16 residues. V lost 2 bases, J lost 6 bases, and 17 bases lay in between. CDR3 protein: CASSLQPRGWAQPQHF. DNA of the CDR3: TGTGCCAGCAGCTTACAGCCTCGGGGATGGGCTCAGCCCCAGCATTTT.

This clonotype was detected ten times or more. This chain links TRBV24-1 with TRBJ2-7; 10 bases fit TRBD2. V shed 5 bases and J 5 bases; nucleotides not matched to a gene: 5. The CDR3 length is 14 residues. CDR1 KGHDR and CDR2 SFDVKD come from the germline V gene. DNA of the CDR3: TGTGCCACCAGTGGGGCTAGCGGGAGCCACGAGCAGTACTTC. Residues: CATSGASGSHEQYF.

At least ten counts were recorded for this clonotype. The chain couples TRBV6-5 to TRBJ1-2, with no clear D. The CDR3 spans 15 residues. Trimming removed 0 bases from V and 7 bases from J, with 15 bases in between. CDR1 is MNHEY, CDR2 SVGAGI, per germline. The CDR3 protein is CASSYSADTFTGYTF. CDR3 nucleotides: TGTGCCAGCAGTTACTCCGCAGACACATTTACTGGCTACACCTTC.

Points on this clonotype: One base away lies a much larger clone, so this may be a sequencing read error. The gene calls are TRBV5-1 and TRBJ2-3, with TRBD2 matching over 8 bases. The DNA end is more similar to TRBJ2-7, so the J call may be wrong. The CDR3 length is 16 residues. The germline V gene encodes CDR1 SGHRS and CDR2 YFSETQ. CDR3 sequence: CASSLSGGDTRYEQYF. In DNA, the CDR3 is TGCGCCAGCAGCTTGTCCGGGGGGGACACTCGATACGAGCAGTACTTC.

A few counts support this clonotype. The chain employs TRBV6-2 or TRBV6-3 and TRBJ2-2; tentatively, D is TRBD1 (6 bases). The CDR3 has 15 amino acids. The V and J ends lost 7 bases and 4 bases respectively, with 16 bases between them. Per the germline V gene, CDR1 is MNHEY and CDR2 is SVGEGT. The CDR3 protein is CASIPGTGITGELFF. In DNA form, the CDR3 reads TGTGCCAGCATCCCGGGTACAGGGATCACCGGGGAGCTGTTTTTT.

This clonotype was found a few times. The V and J genes are TRBV30 and TRBJ1-5, with D perhaps matching TRBD1 (5 bases). V was shortened by 0 bases and J by 3 bases, with 9 bases between the two germline ends. CDR3 length equals 14 residues. CDR1 GTSNPN and CDR2 SVGIG come from the germline V gene (reference sequence). The CDR3 sequence: CAWSVGRANQPQHF. In nucleotides, the CDR3 is TGTGCCTGGAGTGTCGGCAGGGCCAATCAGCCCCAGCATTTT. Drawing the rest from reference TRBV30 and TRBJ1-5, the complete variable domain is SQTIHQWPATLVQPVGSPLSLECTVEGTSNPNLYWYRQAAGRGLQLLFYSVGIGQISSEVPQNLSASRPQDRQFILSSKKLLLSDSGFYLCAWSVGRANQPQHFGDGTRLSIL.

A note on this clonotype: The junction differs from germline at one of its ends, possibly a read error. The V gene is TRBV7-9, the J gene TRBJ2-1, with D perhaps matching TRBD1 or TRBD2 (5 bases each). The CDR3 extends over 9 amino acids. CDR1 is SEHNR, CDR2 FQNEAQ, per germline (reference sequence). As DNA, the CDR3 is TGCGGGTTGGGGGATGAGCAGTTCTTC. It is translated as CGLGDEQFF.

The V gene is TRBV5-1, the J gene TRBJ1-3, with D unclear. Germline CDR1 and CDR2: SGHRS and YFSETQ. The V gene lost 4 bases and the J gene lost 2 bases, with 4 bases spanning the gap. This CDR3 is built from 12 residues. The CDR3 DNA is TGCGCCAGCAGCGACCCTGGAAACACCATATATTTT. Amino acid sequence: CASSDPGNTIYF.

The chain combines TRBV7-6 with TRBJ2-2; D is perhaps TRBD1 (5 bases). CDR1 and CDR2 from the germline V gene are SGHVS and FNYEAQ. Between the trimmed V and J ends, which lost 1 base and 3 bases, there was a span of 9 bases. The CDR3 covers 15 residues. CDR3 sequence reads: CASSLDVGDTGELFF. Here the CDR3 DNA reads TGTGCCAGCAGCTTAGATGTAGGGGACACCGGGGAGCTGTTTTTT.

This clonotype was seen more than once but under ten times. CDR3 coding DNA: TGTGCCTTGGGCACAGCACCGAGCTCCTACAATGAGCAGTTCTTC. Its protein product is CALGTAPSSYNEQFF. This sequence joins TRBV30 and TRBJ2-1; D unclear. Trimming removed 7 bases at V and 0 bases at J, with 16 bases between. Germline CDR1 GTSNPN, CDR2 SVGIG (reference sequence). This CDR3 has 15 amino acids. Full variable domain (rest looked up from reference TRBV30 and TRBJ2-1): SQTIHQWPATLVQPVGSPLSLECTVEGTSNPNLYWYRQAAGRGLQLLFYSVGIGQISSEVPQNLSASRPQDRQFILSSKKLLLSDSGFYLCALGTAPSSYNEQFFGPGTRLTVL.

Comments on this clonotype: At one end, the junction sequence differs from germline, possibly due to a read error. J is TRBJ2-2 and V is TRBV4-1; the match to TRBD1 covers 8 bases. The CDR3 spans 15 residues. Germline V gene lookup returns CDR1 MGHRA and CDR2 YSYEKL. CDR3 sequence: CASSRGTGLTGELFF. As DNA, the CDR3 is TGTGCCAGCAGCCGCGGGACAGGCCTCACCGGGGAGCTGTTTTTT.

This clonotype was detected many times. This chain uses TRBV10-2 with TRBJ2-7, with 7 bases lining up with TRBD2. From germline, CDR1 is WSHSY and CDR2 SAAADI. V shed 4 bases, J shed 5 bases, and the junction held 8 bases outside the gene matches. The CDR3 totals 14 residues. CDR3 region: CASSALPGGHEQYF. The CDR3 DNA reads TGCGCCAGCAGTGCCCTCCCGGGAGGCCACGAGCAGTACTTC.